Detailed here is one T cell receptor (beta chain). This clone's antigen is unknown. No clone much larger than this one lies a single base away; base qualities are absent. This sample is drawn from a study of immune cell composition in non-small cell lung cancer (dated by TCRdb to the late 2010s). The study in broad terms: Histologic subtype, mainly lung adenocarcinoma or squamous cell carcinoma, was assigned on the basis of H&E together with p63, CK5, Napsin A and TTF-1 immunohistochemistry. Adaptive Biotechnologies TCR-beta sequencing was carried out on 34 to 35 paired NSCLC tumour and non-adjacent lung specimens, as well as on over 20 tumour-only specimens. In supplementary cohort #1, which comprised 10 to 11 lung adenocarcinoma cases, paired tumour/lung TCR-beta sequencing was performed and TIL populations were generated so that tumour reactivity could be assessed. Several tumour specimens with TCR-beta data were of rare histological subtypes and were excluded from the subtype comparisons. General conclusions and limits of the study: No significant correlation was found between tumour TCR-beta clonality and smoking pack-years. Top 10 clone scores and productive clonality were significantly higher in lung squamous cell carcinoma than in lung adenocarcinoma tumours. Nearly half of NSCLC cases had tumour-associated clones >0.5%, with around four fifths of squamous carcinomas showing such clones compared with 33% of adenocarcinomas. The reactivity cohort was only about ten cases, and tumour-reactive clones were not shown to share sequences with the dominant in vivo tumour-associated clones. Across approximately nine adenocarcinoma cases, the maximal tumour-associated clone frequency showed a strong correlation with TIL tumour reactivity, but overall clonality showed no such correlation.

CDR1 and CDR2 (SGHTA, FQGNSA) derive from the germline V gene. V loses 7 bases of germline sequence and J loses 0 bases, and the interval between the two ends is 13 bases. Measured from the cysteine to the phenylalanine, the CDR3 is 15 residues long. Kept here is only the CDR3 DNA, which spans 45 bases and is read in frame from base 1. TCR-beta CDR3 regions were amplified from genomic DNA by a two-step multiplex PCR, with the second step adding Illumina-compatible adaptors. TCR-beta immunosequencing was performed on an Illumina platform as a commercial immunoSEQ service. In the paper's pipeline: Two measures summarised the repertoires: productive clonality, and Top 10 Clones, meaning the percentage of T-cell templates coming from the ten most frequent sequences. Values for productive clonality spanned 0 to 1, where a value of 1 indicated a monoclonal population. Using log10 scatter plots, tumour-associated clones were identified as sequences that made up at least 0.1% of tumour T-cell templates yet were absent from the matched non-adjacent lung. Student's t-tests were used for two-group comparisons, ANOVA was used for stages, and linear regression was used for relationships, with analyses conducted in GraphPad Prism7 and R. The table was pulled from immuneACCESS by TCRdb, which kept in-frame rearrangements only. Such tables lose some clones; where checked, under half of the loss comes from unresolved V genes, and the rest has no known cause. V and J calls and clone size are copied from that table; D and trimming were computed from the DNA. Recorded for this sample are about 16,000 clones; around 68% of them occurred a single time. The top ten hold around 8% of the sample.

Genomic DNA was isolated with the QIAamp DNA kit from frozen aliquots of single-cell suspensions that had not been sorted. The tumour samples consisted of surgically resected non-small cell lung cancer tissue. Tissues were received within 2 hours of resection and processed immediately into single-cell suspensions. Tissue was broken up mechanically, digested enzymatically with DNase I, collagenase I and hyaluronidase for roughly 28 minutes at 37 degrees C, and then filtered and RBC-lysed. Specimen: lung tumor tissue. The receptor was isolated from a human donor with non-small cell lung cancer. This receptor chain uses TRBV7-2 and TRBJ1-3; possibly the D gene is TRBD1, per 5 matching bases. The CDR3 protein sequence reads: CASTGRGSSGNTIYF. The base sequence is TGTGCCAGCACGGGGAGGGGCTCCTCTGGAAACACCATATATTTT.